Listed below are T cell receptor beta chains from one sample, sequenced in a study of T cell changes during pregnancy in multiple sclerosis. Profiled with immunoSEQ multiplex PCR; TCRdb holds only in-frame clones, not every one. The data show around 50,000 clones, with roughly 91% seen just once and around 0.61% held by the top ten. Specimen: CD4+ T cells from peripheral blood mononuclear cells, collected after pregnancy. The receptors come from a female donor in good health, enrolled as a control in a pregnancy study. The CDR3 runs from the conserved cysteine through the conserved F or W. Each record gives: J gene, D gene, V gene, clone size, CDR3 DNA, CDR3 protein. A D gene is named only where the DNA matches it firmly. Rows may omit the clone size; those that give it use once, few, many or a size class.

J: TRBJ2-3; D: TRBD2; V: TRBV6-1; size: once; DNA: TGTGCCAGCTGGCTAGCGGGCCGCACAGATACGCAGTATTTT; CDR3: CASWLAGRTDTQYF
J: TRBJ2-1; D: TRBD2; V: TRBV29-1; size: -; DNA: TGCAGCGTTGAAAGATTAATGGGGGGGACCAATGAGCAGTTCTTC; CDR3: CSVERLMGGTNEQFF
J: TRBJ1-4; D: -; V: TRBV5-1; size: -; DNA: TGCGCCAGCAGCGCCGCGGGTGCAACTAATGAAAAACTGTTTTTT; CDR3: CASSAAGATNEKLFF
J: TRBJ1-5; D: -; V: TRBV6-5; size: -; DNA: TGTGCCAGCAGTTACTCTCCGGGGCCCCAGCATTTT; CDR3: CASSYSPGPQHF
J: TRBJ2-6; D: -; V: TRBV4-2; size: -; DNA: TGTGCCAGCAGCCAAGTGGCCACCAGGGGCAGGGTGACTTCCCCTGGGGCCAACGTCCTGACTTTC; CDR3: CASSQVATRGRVTSPGANVLTF
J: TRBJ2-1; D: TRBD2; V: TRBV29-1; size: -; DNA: TGCAGCGTAGCGGGGGCATCCTACAATGAGCAGTTCTTC; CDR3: CSVAGASYNEQFF
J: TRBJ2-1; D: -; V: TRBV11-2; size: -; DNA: TGTGCCAGCAGTTTAACGGGAGTTGCCTACAATGAGCAGTTCTTC; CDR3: CASSLTGVAYNEQFF
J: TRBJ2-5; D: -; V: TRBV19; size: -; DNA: TGTGCCAGTACCCAGGACCCCGGCGGGGCCCAGTACTTC; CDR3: CASTQDPGGAQYF
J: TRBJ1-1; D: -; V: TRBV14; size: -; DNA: TGTGCCAGCAGCGACTTCAAGATTCCATGGACTTTTGAAGCTTTCTTT; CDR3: CASSDFKIPWTFEAFF
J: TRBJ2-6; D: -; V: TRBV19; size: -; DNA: TGTGCCAGTAGTTTTCCTGGGGCCAACATCCTGACTTTC; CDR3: CASSFPGANILTF
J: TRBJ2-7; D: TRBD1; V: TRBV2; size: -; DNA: TGTGCCAGCAGGGACAGGGGGCTGGGGGAGCAGTACTTC; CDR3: CASRDRGLGEQYF
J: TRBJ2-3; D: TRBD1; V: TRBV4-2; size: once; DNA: TGTGCCAGCAGCCAGGTGGAACAGGGGCCGCAGTATTTT; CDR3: CASSQVEQGPQYF
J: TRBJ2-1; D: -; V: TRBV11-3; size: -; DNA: TGTGCCAGCAGTCCCACATTCTACAATGAGCAGTTCTTC; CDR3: CASSPTFYNEQFF
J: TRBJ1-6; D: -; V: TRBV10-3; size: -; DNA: TGTGCCTCTATGGAGGGAGAATCCTATAATTCACCCCTCCACTTT; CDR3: CASMEGESYNSPLHF
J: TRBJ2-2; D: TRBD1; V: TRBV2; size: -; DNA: TGTGCCAGCAGTTGGACAGGGGCAACCGGGGAGCTGTTTTTT; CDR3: CASSWTGATGELFF
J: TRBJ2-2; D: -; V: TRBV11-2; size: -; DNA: TGTGCCAGCAGCTTAGATCGTCCACAGGGGGAGCTGTTTTTT; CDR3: CASSLDRPQGELFF
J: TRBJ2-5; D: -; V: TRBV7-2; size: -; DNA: TGTGCCAGCAGCGGGAGAGGGCTAGTAGGGGAGACCCAGTACTTC; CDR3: CASSGRGLVGETQYF
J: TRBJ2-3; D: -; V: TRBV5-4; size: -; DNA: TGTGCCAGCAGGTTGACAGCCGGTACAGATACGCAGTATTTT; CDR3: CASRLTAGTDTQYF
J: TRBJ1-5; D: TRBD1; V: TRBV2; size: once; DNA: TGTGCCAGCAGCGGACAGGGAGCCGGGGAGCCCCAGCATTTT; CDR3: CASSGQGAGEPQHF
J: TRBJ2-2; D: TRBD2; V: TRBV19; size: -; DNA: TGTGCCACGAGGACTAGCGGGACAGTTAACACCGGGGAGCTGTTTTTT; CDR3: CATRTSGTVNTGELFF
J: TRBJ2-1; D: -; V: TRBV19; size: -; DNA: TGTGCCAGTAGTATTGTGGCAGGGGAACCCAATGAGCAGTTCTTC; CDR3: CASSIVAGEPNEQFF
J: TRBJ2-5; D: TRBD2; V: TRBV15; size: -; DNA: TGTGCCACCAGCAGAGGAACACATAGCGGGGCCCAAGAGACTCAGTACTTC; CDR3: CATSRGTHSGAQETQYF
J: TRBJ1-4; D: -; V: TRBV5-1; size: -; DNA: TGCGCCAGCAGCGCTGACAGTACTAATGAAAAACTGTTTTTT; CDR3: CASSADSTNEKLFF
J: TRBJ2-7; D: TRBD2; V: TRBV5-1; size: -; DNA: TGCGCCAGCAGCCCGGGGACTACCGAGCAGTACTTC; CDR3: CASSPGTTEQYF
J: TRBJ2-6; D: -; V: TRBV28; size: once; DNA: TGTGCCAGCACCGATTCGGCGGGCTCTGGGGCCAACGTCCTGACTTTC; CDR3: CASTDSAGSGANVLTF
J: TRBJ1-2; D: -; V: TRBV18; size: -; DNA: TGTGCCAGCTCACCACCAGGTGTCTGGGACAATGGCTACACCTTC; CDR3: CASSPPGVWDNGYTF